These 26 T cell receptor beta chains came from one sample sequenced in a study of blood T cell repertoires in COVID-19. Data came from immunoSEQ multiplex PCR; TCRdb stores just in-frame clones and leaves some out. Of approximately 350,000 clones listed, roughly nine tenths are singletons. Sequenced material: peripheral blood. The receptors originated from a young woman with COVID-19, enrolled during active disease.

V is TRBV25-1 and J is TRBJ2-1; 9 bases are shared with TRBD2. This CDR3 region has 17 residues. Unmatched junction bases numbered 8, after V lost 2 bases and J lost 3 bases. Per the germline V gene, CDR1 is MGHDK and CDR2 is SYGVNS. CDR3 residues: CASSETRRGGRYNEQFF. Here the CDR3 DNA reads TGTGCCAGCAGTGAAACAAGGCGGGGGGGGCGCTACAATGAGCAGTTCTTC.

Of note for this clone: One junction end does not reproduce the germline sequence, and a read error may be involved. V gene TRBV7-7 combines with J gene TRBJ2-5, with 10 bases identical to TRBD1. CDR1 and CDR2 from the germline V gene are SSHAT and FNYEAQ (reference sequence). There are 15 residues in the CDR3. CDR3 region: CASSHSVGQGETQYF. DNA for the CDR3: TGTGCTAGCAGCCACAGCGTGGGACAGGGGGAGACCCAGTACTTC.

V is TRBV24-1 and J is TRBJ2-4; tentative D call: TRBD2 (6 bases). V was cut by 4 bases and J by 1 base, with 10 bases left in between. The CDR3 is made up of 15 amino acids. The germline gives CDR1 KGHDR, CDR2 SFDVKD. The DNA for the CDR3 is TGTGCCACCAGTGACCCCCGGGGGGCCAAAAACATTCAGTACTTC. This gives the protein CATSDPRGAKNIQYF.

The gene calls are TRBV5-1 and TRBJ2-5, with 8 positions matching TRBD2. The J segment lost 4 bases and the V segment lost 0 bases, leaving 8 bases of the junction unmatched. This CDR3 contains 16 residues. Germline assignment: CDR1 SGHRS and CDR2 YFSETQ. The CDR3 nucleotides read TGCGCCAGCAGCTTGGTAGTAGCGGGGAGCGGAGAGACCCAGTACTTC. It translates to CASSLVVAGSGETQYF.

This rearrangement joins TRBV25-1 to TRBJ1-4; possibly TRBD1 for D (6 bases). Germline CDR1 reads MGHDK; CDR2 reads SYGVNS. The germline V and J ends were trimmed by 3 bases and 3 bases, with 14 bases remaining between them. The CDR3 is 16 amino acids. The CDR3 reads CASSDTGLGANEKLFF. CDR3 nucleotides: TGTGCCAGCAGTGATACAGGGCTTGGGGCTAATGAAAAACTGTTTTTT.

The rearrangement links TRBV5-1 to TRBJ1-5, with D unclear. The CDR3 runs to 13 residues. Germline CDR1 and CDR2: SGHRS and YFSETQ. Trimming left V 2 bases short and J 5 bases short, with 8 bases between. The CDR3: CASSFRGHQPQHF. Written as DNA, the CDR3 is TGCGCCAGCAGCTTCCGGGGTCATCAGCCCCAGCATTTT. Looking up the rest from reference TRBV5-1 and TRBJ1-5 gives the full variable domain: KAGVTQTPRYLIKTRGQQVTLSCSPISGHRSVSWYQQTPGQGLQFLFEYFSETQRNKGNFPGRFSGRQFSNSRSEMNVSTLELGDSALYLCASSFRGHQPQHFGDGTRLSIL.

The V gene is TRBV19, the J gene TRBJ2-6; 11 bases agree with TRBD1. Trimming cost V 6 bases and J 0 bases; bases outside gene matches: 1. CDR1 and CDR2 from the germline V gene are LNHDA and SQIVND (reference sequence). The CDR3 sequence is 16 residues long. The CDR3 sequence is CASSGQGASGANVLTF. The CDR3 region has the DNA TGTGCCAGTAGCGGACAGGGGGCCTCTGGGGCCAACGTCCTGACTTTC.

This clone was seen more than once but under ten times. The J gene is TRBJ1-1, the V gene TRBV4-2; possibly TRBD1 for D (6 bases). This CDR3 has 14 amino acids. Germline V gene data show CDR1 as LGHNA and CDR2 as YNFKEQ. Trimming stripped 0 bases from V and 4 bases from J, with 9 bases between. CDR3 nucleotides: TGTGCCAGCAGCCAAGAAGTCAGGGGCACTGAAGCTTTCTTT. Translated, it gives CASSQEVRGTEAFF.

The CDR3 DNA sequence: TGTGCCAGCAGCCTCGGGACAGGGGTCCAAGAGACCCAGTACTTC. Translating it yields CASSLGTGVQETQYF. This chain links TRBV5-6 with TRBJ2-5; 10 bases match TRBD1. This CDR3 region has 15 residues. Germline assignment: CDR1 SGHDT and CDR2 YYEEEE. V lost 4 bases to trimming and J lost 1 base; unmatched junction nucleotides: 4.

The J gene is TRBJ2-1, the V gene TRBV7-8; perhaps TRBD2 as D (5 bases). Looked up from germline, CDR1 is SGHVS and CDR2 is FQNEAQ. CDR3 length: 16 residues. Deletions cut 2 bases from V and 8 bases from J, with 19 bases between. The CDR3 is CASSLSQIGVVDEQFF. The CDR3 nucleotides read TGTGCCAGCAGCTTATCACAGATCGGGGTGGTCGATGAGCAGTTCTTC. The full variable domain, completed using reference TRBV7-8 and TRBJ2-1, is GAGVSQSPRYKVAKRGQDVALRCDPISGHVSLFWYQQALGQGPEFLTYFQNEAQLDKSGLPSDRFFAERPEGSVSTLKIQRTQQEDSAVYLCASSLSQIGVVDEQFFGPGTRLTVL.

The V and J genes are TRBV10-1 and TRBJ2-5, with D perhaps TRBD1 (6 bases). CDR3 size: 14 residues. Germline CDR1 reads WNHNN; CDR2 reads SYGVQD (reference sequence). V lost 3 bases to trimming and J lost 2 bases, with 10 bases between them. The CDR3 loop is CASSEQGRQETQYF. CDR3 coding DNA: TGCGCCAGCAGTGAACAGGGTCGGCAAGAGACCCAGTACTTC.

The chain is built from TRBV9 and TRBJ1-3; D call uncertain. Per germline, CDR1 SGDLS and CDR2 YYNGEE. The CDR3 extends over 17 amino acids. V gave up 1 base and J gave up 0 bases, with 14 bases separating them. CDR3 loop: CASSVRRGGASGNTIYF. CDR3 DNA: TGTGCCAGCAGCGTACGTCGTGGAGGAGCCTCTGGAAACACCATATATTTT. Together with reference TRBV9 and TRBJ1-3, the CDR3 gives the full variable domain: DSGVTQTPKHLITATGQRVTLRCSPRSGDLSVYWYQQSLDQGLQFLIQYYNGEERAKGNILERFSAQQFPDLHSELNLSSLELGDSALYFCASSVRRGGASGNTIYFGEGSWLTVV.

The chain carries TRBV6-5 and TRBJ1-6, with 8 bases matching TRBD1. There are 14 residues in the CDR3. The V gene end was trimmed by 5 bases and the J gene end by 10 bases; junction bases not matched to a gene: 7. The germline V gene has CDR1 MNHEY and CDR2 SVGAGI. DNA of the CDR3: TGTGCCAGCAGTAACCGGGACAGGTTCTCACCCCTCCACTTT. It codes for CASSNRDRFSPLHF.

This chain links TRBV25-1 with TRBJ2-1; 16 bases are shared with TRBD2. Germline values: CDR1 MGHDK, CDR2 SYGVNS. J gave up 0 bases and V 8 bases, and 7 bases lay outside the gene matches. The CDR3 totals 18 residues. The CDR3 region has the DNA TGTGCCAGCGGAAGGGGACTAGCGGGGGGGAGCTCCTACAATGAGCAGTTCTTC. As protein: CASGRGLAGGSSYNEQFF. Combining the CDR3 with reference TRBV25-1 and TRBJ2-1 gives the whole variable domain EADIYQTPRYLVIGTGKKITLECSQTMGHDKMYWYQQDPGMELHLIHYSYGVNSTEKGDLSSESTVSRIRTEHFPLTLESARPSHTSQYLCASGRGLAGGSSYNEQFFGPGTRLTVL.

V is TRBV10-2 and J is TRBJ2-1; 7 nucleotides line up with TRBD2. Germline V gene data show CDR1 as WSHSY and CDR2 as SAAADI. Unmatched junction bases numbered 16, after V lost 2 bases and J lost 9 bases. There are 17 residues in the CDR3. The DNA for the CDR3 is TGCGCCAGCAGTGAGGCGGCAGGGAGGGCGCTAGCGCGTGAGCAGTTCTTC. It is translated as CASSEAAGRALAREQFF.

V and J are TRBV2 and TRBJ1-3, with D possibly TRBD1 on 5 matching bases. Looked up from germline, CDR1 is SNHLY and CDR2 is FYNNEI. There are 14 residues in the CDR3. V was clipped by 6 bases and J by 3 bases, with 12 bases between them. In nucleotides, the CDR3 is TGTGCCAGCAGACCCCGGCAGGGTGGAAACACCATATATTTT. Its protein is CASRPRQGGNTIYF.

The V gene is TRBV6-2 or TRBV6-3, the J gene TRBJ1-1; D unclear. The germline V gene has CDR1 MNHEY and CDR2 SVGEGT. This CDR3 is built from 13 residues. The V end was cut by 0 bases, the J end by 12 bases, with 14 bases between. The CDR3 nucleotides read TGTGCCAGCAGTTACTCCTCGACTTGGTTAACTTTCTTT. Translating it yields CASSYSSTWLTFF.

The chain links TRBV19 to TRBJ2-3; 7 bases are a match to TRBD2. Germline trimming cut 3 bases from V and 1 base from J; bases unmatched to any gene: 7. Germline CDR1 reads LNHDA; CDR2 reads SQIVND (reference sequence). The CDR3 totals 16 residues. The CDR3 region has the DNA TGTGCCAGTAGTATCGGGGGGTTTCACCGCACAGATACGCAGTATTTT. Protein product: CASSIGGFHRTDTQYF.

The chain is built from TRBV15 and TRBJ2-1; 8 bases match TRBD2. Germline-derived CDR1 and CDR2 are LNHNV and YYDKDF (reference sequence). Trimming removed 0 bases from V and 13 bases from J; junction bases left unmatched: 11. CDR3 size: 15 residues. Written as DNA, the CDR3 is TGTGCCACCAGCAGAGATCGGAGTAGCGGGGTGGATCAGTTCTTC. Amino acids: CATSRDRSSGVDQFF.

V gene TRBV4-1 combines with J gene TRBJ2-3; unclear D gene. The CDR3 extends over 11 amino acids. Germline assignment: CDR1 MGHRA and CDR2 YSYEKL. The V end was cut by 1 base, the J end by 6 bases, with 2 bases between. The CDR3 sequence: CASSQADTQYF. CDR3 coding DNA: TGCGCCAGCAGCCAAGCGGATACGCAGTATTTT.

The chain uses TRBV7-6 and TRBJ2-2; D perhaps matches TRBD2 (5 bases). Trimming pared 6 bases from V and 4 bases from J, leaving 15 bases between. Per the germline V gene, CDR1 is SGHVS and CDR2 is FNYEAQ. The CDR3 is 15 amino acids. CDR3 region: CASSPTILSTGELFF. CDR3 DNA: TGTGCCAGCAGTCCGACTATATTGAGCACCGGGGAGCTGTTTTTT.

This sequence joins TRBV10-3 and TRBJ2-5, with unresolved D. The CDR3 spans 15 residues. V lost 6 bases and J lost 2, with 16 bases in between. Germline lookup yields CDR1 ENHRY and CDR2 SYGVKD. The CDR3 nucleotides are TGTGCCATCAGCCGTCTGCCAGGAACACAAGAGACCCAGTACTTC. Its protein is CAISRLPGTQETQYF.

J is TRBJ2-3 and V is TRBV5-6; D unclear. The CDR3 extends over 14 amino acids. Trimming took off 4 bases at V and 6 bases at J, with 15 bases between the two ends. Per germline, CDR1 SGHDT and CDR2 YYEEEE. CDR3 coding DNA: TGTGCCAGCAGCCCGATCGTTCTAGGTGATACGCAGTATTTT. It specifies CASSPIVLGDTQYF.

V usage is TRBV6-2 or TRBV6-3 and J usage is TRBJ2-6, with TRBD1 as a possible D gene (5 bases). This CDR3 comprises 17 residues. Trimming removed 6 bases at V and 0 bases at J, with 15 bases between. CDR1 MNHEY and CDR2 SVGEGT come from the germline V gene. CDR3 sequence reads: CASSPRQWGSGANVLTF. The CDR3 bases are TGTGCCAGCAGCCCTAGACAGTGGGGCTCTGGGGCCAACGTCCTGACTTTC.

This clone was detected only once. The chain uses TRBV6-5 and TRBJ2-1, with a weak D call TRBD2 (5 bases). From germline, CDR1 is MNHEY and CDR2 SVGAGI. CDR3 length: 14 residues. The V gene lost 7 bases and the J gene lost 9 bases, with 19 bases spanning the gap. This chain's CDR3 is CASTRWPGEGEQFF. The DNA for the CDR3 is TGTGCCAGCACCCGGTGGCCCGGAGAGGGTGAGCAGTTCTTC.

This chain links TRBV7-9 with TRBJ2-1; 8 bases match TRBD2. With 5 bases clipped from V and 4 bases from J, the junction kept 10 bases outside the gene matches. Germline V gene sequence: CDR1 SEHNR, CDR2 FQNEAQ (reference sequence). CDR3 length: 16 amino acids. CDR3 DNA sequence: TGTGCCAGCAGCCCCCTCGGCGGGAGGTTTTACAATGAGCAGTTCTTC. This translates into CASSPLGGRFYNEQFF.